This entry describes one T cell receptor (beta chain). The data originate from a study of PD-1 blockade in classical Hodgkin lymphoma. All trial patients relapsed after autologous stem cell transplantation. J was trimmed by 3 bases and V by 4 bases; bases with no gene match: 7. CDR3 length: 15 residues. In germline, CDR1 is LNHDA, CDR2 SQIVND (reference sequence). Sequencing used immunoSEQ multiplex PCR; TCRdb keeps in-frame clones, though not all of them. Of about 75,000 clones listed, roughly 91% were seen once; the top ten hold more than 6.5%. The V and J genes are TRBV19 and TRBJ2-3; 7 nucleotides align to TRBD1. The material was peripheral blood mononuclear cells (PBMCs), obtained at baseline. This receptor was identified in a human donor with classical Hodgkin lymphoma. DNA of the CDR3: TGTGCCAGTAGTAAGGACAGGTTCGCGACAGATACGCAGTATTTT. It codes for CASSKDRFATDTQYF.